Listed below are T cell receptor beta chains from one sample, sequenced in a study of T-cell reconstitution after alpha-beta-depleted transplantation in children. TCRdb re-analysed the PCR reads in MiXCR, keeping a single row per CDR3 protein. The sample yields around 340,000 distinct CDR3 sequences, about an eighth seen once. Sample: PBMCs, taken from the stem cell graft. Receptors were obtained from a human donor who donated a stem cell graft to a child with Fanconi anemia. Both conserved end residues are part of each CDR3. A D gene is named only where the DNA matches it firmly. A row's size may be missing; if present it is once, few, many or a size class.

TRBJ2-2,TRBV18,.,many,TGTGCCAGCTCACCACGGGGGGCCGGGGAGCTGTTTTTT,CASSPRGAGELFF
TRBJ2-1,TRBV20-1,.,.,TGCAGCGCCGACGATGGGGGGCTGCATGAGCAGTTCTTC,CSADDGGLHEQFF
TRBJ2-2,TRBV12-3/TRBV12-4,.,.,TGTGCCAGCAGTTACTCCGGGACACCGAACACCGGGGAGCTGTTTTTT,CASSYSGTPNTGELFF
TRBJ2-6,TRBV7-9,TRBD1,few,TGTGCCAGCAGTTATATAGGGGGCACTGGGGCCAACGTCCTGACTTTC,CASSYIGGTGANVLTF
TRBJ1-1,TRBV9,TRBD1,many,TGTGCCAGCAGCAGCGGGACAGGGATTGTTTCTGAAGCTTTCTTT,CASSSGTGIVSEAFF
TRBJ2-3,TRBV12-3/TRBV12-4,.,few,TGTGCCAGCGGAGATCCGGGGGAGGCAGATACGCAGTATTTT,CASGDPGEADTQYF
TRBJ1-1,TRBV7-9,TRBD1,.,TGTGCCAGCAGCTTACCCGGGACAGGGTTTCTAACTGAAGCTTTCTTT,CASSLPGTGFLTEAFF
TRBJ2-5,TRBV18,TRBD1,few,TGTGCCAGCTCACCACAGACAGGGGAAGAGACCCAGTACTTC,CASSPQTGEETQYF
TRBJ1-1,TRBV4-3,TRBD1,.,TGCGCCAGCAGCCAAGGGACAGGTTACACTGAAGCTTTCTTT,CASSQGTGYTEAFF
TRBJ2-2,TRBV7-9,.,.,TGTGCCAGCGAGTACACGGAAAACACCGGGGAGCTGTTTTTT,CASEYTENTGELFF
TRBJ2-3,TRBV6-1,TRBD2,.,TGTGCCAGCAAGCGGGGCTACACAGATACGCAGTATTTT,CASKRGYTDTQYF
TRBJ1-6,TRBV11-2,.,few,TGTGCCAGCAGCTTAGACGGGTTCCTTATATCACCCCTCCACTTT,CASSLDGFLISPLHF
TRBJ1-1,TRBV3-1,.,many,TGTGCCAGCAGCCACACACCGAACACTGAAGCTTTCTTT,CASSHTPNTEAFF
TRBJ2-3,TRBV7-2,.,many,TGTGCCAGCAGCTACCGGGAAGGTACGCAGTATTTT,CASSYREGTQYF
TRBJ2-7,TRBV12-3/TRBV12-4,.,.,TGTGCCTGCAGTCCGTACAGAAAATCCTACGAGCAGTACTTC,CACSPYRKSYEQYF
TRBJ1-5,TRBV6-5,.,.,TGTGCCAGCAGTTACTCGAGCGGGAGGGGTCAGCCCCAGCATTTT,CASSYSSGRGQPQHF
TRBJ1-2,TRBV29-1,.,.,TGCAGCGGTGACAGGTTTCAGGATGGCTACACCTTC,CSGDRFQDGYTF
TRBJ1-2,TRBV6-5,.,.,TGTGCCAGCAGTTACTCGGGCGGGCGAGGCACCTTCTACTATGGCTACACCTTC,CASSYSGGRGTFYYGYTF
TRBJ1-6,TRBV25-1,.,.,TGTGCCAGCAGTGAAGCCCGAGGGGTTATGGCACCCCTCCACTTT,CASSEARGVMAPLHF
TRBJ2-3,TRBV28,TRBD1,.,TGTGCCAGCAACTTGGGGGCAGGGGGTCTAGATACGCAGTATTTT,CASNLGAGGLDTQYF
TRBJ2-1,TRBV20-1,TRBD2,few,TGCAGTGCTAAACAGGGAGGAACTAGCGGGCAGTTCTTC,CSAKQGGTSGQFF
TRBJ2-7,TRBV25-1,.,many,TGTGCCAGCAGTGGGACAGTGAGCGACGAGCAGTACTTC,CASSGTVSDEQYF
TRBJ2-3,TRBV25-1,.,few,TGTGCCAGCAGTGAAAAAAGGGGCCCGAGGGATACGCAGTATTTT,CASSEKRGPRDTQYF
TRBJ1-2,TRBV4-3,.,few,TGCGCCAGCAGCCAGGTTACAGGATCAACCTATGGCTACACCTTC,CASSQVTGSTYGYTF
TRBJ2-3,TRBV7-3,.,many,TGTGCCAGCAGCTTAGTGGACCAACCAGGGGATACGCAGTATTTT,CASSLVDQPGDTQYF
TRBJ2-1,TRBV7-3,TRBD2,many,TGTGCCAGCAGCGTCGGGGGGGGTAACAATGAGCAGTTCTTC,CASSVGGGNNEQFF
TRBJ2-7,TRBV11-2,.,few,TGTGCCAGCAGCCCAGGTGGGGGGCTGGGATACGAGCAGTACTTC,CASSPGGGLGYEQYF
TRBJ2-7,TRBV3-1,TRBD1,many,TGTGCCAGCAGCCCGACAGGGCTAGGCGAGCAGTACTTC,CASSPTGLGEQYF
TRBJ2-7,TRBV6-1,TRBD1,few,TGTGCCAGCAGACCCGACAGGGGGCTTACCTACGAGCAGTACTTC,CASRPDRGLTYEQYF
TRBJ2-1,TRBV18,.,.,TGTGCCAGCTCCCGAGGACGCCTCAATGAGCAGTTCTTC,CASSRGRLNEQFF
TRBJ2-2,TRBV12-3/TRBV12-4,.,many,TGTGCCAGCAGTTTGGACCGACCGGGCACCGGGGAGCTGTTTTTT,CASSLDRPGTGELFF
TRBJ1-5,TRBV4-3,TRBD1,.,TGCGCCAGCAGCCAAGACTACCGGGTCAGGGGGTGGGGACAGCCCCAGCATTTT,CASSQDYRVRGWGQPQHF
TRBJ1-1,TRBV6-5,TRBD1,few,TGTGCCAGCGTTGGTCAGGGGGGAACCAGGAACACTGAAGCTTTCTTT,CASVGQGGTRNTEAFF
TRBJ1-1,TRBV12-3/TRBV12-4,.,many,TGTGCCAGCAACACCGGACAGAACACTGAAGCTTTCTTT,CASNTGQNTEAFF
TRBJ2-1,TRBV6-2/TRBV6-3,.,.,TGTGCCAGCAGCAAGCGGGGAACAGGGTTTTCAAACAATGAGCAGTTCTTC,CASSKRGTGFSNNEQFF
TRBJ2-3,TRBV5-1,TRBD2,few,TGCGCCAGCACCGAGACTAGCTCAGTAGATACGCAGTATTTT,CASTETSSVDTQYF
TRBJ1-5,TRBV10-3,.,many,TGTGCCATCAGTGAGGGGGATGGTCAGCCCCAGCATTTT,CAISEGDGQPQHF
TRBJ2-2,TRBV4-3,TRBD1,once,TGCGCCAGCAGCCAAGAGGGCAGGGGGTCGAGCACCGGGGAGCTGTTTTTT,CASSQEGRGSSTGELFF
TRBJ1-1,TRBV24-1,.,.,TGTGCCACCAGTGGGGGGGCGGAAAACACTGAAGCTTTCTTT,CATSGGAENTEAFF
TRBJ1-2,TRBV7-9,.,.,TGTGCCAGCAGTCCCACGGGGGGCGCACAGGGCTACACCTTC,CASSPTGGAQGYTF
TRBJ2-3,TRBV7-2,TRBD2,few,TGTGCCAGCAGCCCATCTAGCGGGGCCATGAGCACAGATACGCAGTATTTT,CASSPSSGAMSTDTQYF
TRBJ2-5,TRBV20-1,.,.,TGCAGTGCTAGAGATATCAGGGTGGGGTACATGGAGACCCAGTACTTC,CSARDIRVGYMETQYF
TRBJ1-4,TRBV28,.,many,TGTGCCAGCATTGCCCCCGACAGTTCTGAAAAACTGTTTTTT,CASIAPDSSEKLFF
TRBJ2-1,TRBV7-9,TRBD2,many,TGTGCCAGCAGCAACCCGGGACTAGCGTTCAATGAGCAGTTCTTC,CASSNPGLAFNEQFF
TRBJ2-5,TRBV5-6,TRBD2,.,TGTGCCAGCAGCTTTCAAGCGGGGGTACAAGAGACCCAGTACTTC,CASSFQAGVQETQYF
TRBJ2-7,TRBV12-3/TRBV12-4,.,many,TGTGCCAGCAGTTTCTGGGGACCCGAGCAGTACTTC,CASSFWGPEQYF
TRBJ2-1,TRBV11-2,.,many,TGTGCCAGCAGCTTAGGTCAACAGTTGGGCTCCTACAATGAGCAGTTCTTC,CASSLGQQLGSYNEQFF
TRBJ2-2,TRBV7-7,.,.,TGTGCTAGCAGCTCCACCGGACGGTCCGGGGAGCTGTTTTTT,CASSSTGRSGELFF
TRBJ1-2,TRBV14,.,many,TGTGCCAGCAGCCAAGATTCGGGCAGGTTCAGCTATGGCTACACCTTC,CASSQDSGRFSYGYTF
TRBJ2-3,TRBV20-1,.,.,TGCAGTAGTCGAGACCAATCCGCTAGCACAGATACGCAGTATTTT,CSSRDQSASTDTQYF
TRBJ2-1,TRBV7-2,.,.,TGTGCCAGCAGACCTCCAGCCGGCTCAATGGGAAATGAGCAGTTCTTC,CASRPPAGSMGNEQFF
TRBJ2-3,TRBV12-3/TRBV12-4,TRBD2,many,TGTGCCAGCAGCGACGTTGGACTAGCCACAGATACGCAGTATTTT,CASSDVGLATDTQYF
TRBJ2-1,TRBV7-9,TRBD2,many,TGTGCCAGCTCGGACGGAGCGGGGGGGTACAATGAGCAGTTCTTC,CASSDGAGGYNEQFF
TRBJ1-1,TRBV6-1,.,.,TGTGCCAGCAGTGAGCAGGGTCTGAACACTGAAGCTTTCTTT,CASSEQGLNTEAFF
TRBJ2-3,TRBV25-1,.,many,TGTGCCAGCAGTCCTGGGGGAACGGATACGCAGTATTTT,CASSPGGTDTQYF
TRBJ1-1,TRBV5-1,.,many,TGCGCCAGCAGCTTGGTTCCGGGGAACACTGAAGCTTTCTTT,CASSLVPGNTEAFF
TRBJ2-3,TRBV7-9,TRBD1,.,TGTGCCAGCAGCTTAGGGGGACAGGCCACAGATACGCAGTATTTT,CASSLGGQATDTQYF
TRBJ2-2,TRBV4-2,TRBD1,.,TGTGCCAGCAGCCAAGTACAGGGGACCGGGGAGCTGTTTTTT,CASSQVQGTGELFF
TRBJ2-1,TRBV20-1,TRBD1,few,TGCAGTAGGGACAGGGACAGCCAGGGTTTCTACAATGAGCAGTTCTTC,CSRDRDSQGFYNEQFF
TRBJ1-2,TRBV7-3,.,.,TGTGCCAGCAGCCCTGCGGCCCTCCACACCTTC,CASSPAALHTF